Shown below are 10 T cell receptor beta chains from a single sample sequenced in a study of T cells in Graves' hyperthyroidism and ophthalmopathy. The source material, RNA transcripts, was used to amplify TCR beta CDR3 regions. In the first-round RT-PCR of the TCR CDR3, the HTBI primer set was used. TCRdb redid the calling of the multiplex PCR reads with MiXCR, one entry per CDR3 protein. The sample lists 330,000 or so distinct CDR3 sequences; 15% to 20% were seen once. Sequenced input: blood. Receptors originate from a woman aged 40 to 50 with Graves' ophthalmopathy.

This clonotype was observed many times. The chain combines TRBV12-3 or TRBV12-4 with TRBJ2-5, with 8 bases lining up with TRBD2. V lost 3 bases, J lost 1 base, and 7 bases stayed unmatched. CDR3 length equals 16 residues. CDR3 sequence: CASSFSFGTSQETQYF. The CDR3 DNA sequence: TGTGCCAGCAGTTTCTCCTTTGGGACTAGCCAAGAGACCCAGTACTTC.

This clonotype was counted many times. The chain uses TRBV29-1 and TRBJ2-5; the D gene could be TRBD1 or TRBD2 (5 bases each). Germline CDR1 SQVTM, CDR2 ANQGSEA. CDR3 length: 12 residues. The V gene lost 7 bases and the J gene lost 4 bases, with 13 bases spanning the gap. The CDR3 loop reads CSAGDGGETQYF. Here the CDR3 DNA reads TGCAGCGCTGGGGATGGGGGAGAGACCCAGTACTTC. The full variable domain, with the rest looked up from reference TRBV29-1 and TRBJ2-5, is SAVISQKPSRDICQRGTSLTIQCQVDSQVTMMFWYRQQPGQSLTLIATANQGSEATYESGFVIDKFPISRPNLTFSTLTVSNMSPEDSSIYLCSAGDGGETQYFGPGTRLLVL.

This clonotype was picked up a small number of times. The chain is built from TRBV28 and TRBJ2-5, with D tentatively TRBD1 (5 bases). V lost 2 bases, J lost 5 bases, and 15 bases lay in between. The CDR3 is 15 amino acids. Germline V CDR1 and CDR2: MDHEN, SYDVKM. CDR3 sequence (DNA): TGTGCCAGCAGTTTAGCCCAGGGTCCCTACGAGACCCAGTACTTC. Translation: CASSLAQGPYETQYF.

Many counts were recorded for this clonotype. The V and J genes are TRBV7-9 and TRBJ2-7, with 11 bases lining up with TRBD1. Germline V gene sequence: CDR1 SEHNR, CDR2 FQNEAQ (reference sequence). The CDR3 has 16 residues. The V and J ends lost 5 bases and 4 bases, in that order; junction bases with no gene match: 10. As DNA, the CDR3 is TGTGCCAGCAGCCATAAGCCCGGGACAGGGGGTTACGAGCAGTACTTC. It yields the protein CASSHKPGTGGYEQYF.

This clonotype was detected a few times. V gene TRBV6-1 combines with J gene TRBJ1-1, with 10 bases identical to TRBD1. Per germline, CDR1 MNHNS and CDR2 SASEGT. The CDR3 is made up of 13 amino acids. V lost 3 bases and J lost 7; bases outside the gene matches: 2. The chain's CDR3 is CASSETGGGEAFF. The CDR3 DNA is TGTGCCAGCAGTGAGACAGGGGGCGGTGAAGCTTTCTTT.

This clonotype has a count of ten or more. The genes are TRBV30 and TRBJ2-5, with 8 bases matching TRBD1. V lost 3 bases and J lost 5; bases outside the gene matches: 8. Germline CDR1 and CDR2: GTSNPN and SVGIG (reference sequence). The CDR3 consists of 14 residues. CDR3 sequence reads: CAWRVSGGGETQYF. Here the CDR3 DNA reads TGTGCCTGGAGAGTGTCAGGGGGCGGGGAGACCCAGTACTTC.

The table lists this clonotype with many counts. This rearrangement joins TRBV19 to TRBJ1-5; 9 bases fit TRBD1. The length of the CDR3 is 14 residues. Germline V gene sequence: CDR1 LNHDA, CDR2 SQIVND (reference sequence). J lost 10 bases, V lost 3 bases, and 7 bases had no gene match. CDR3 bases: TGTGCCAGTAGTATCGGGACAGGGCCGTTACCCCAGCATTTT. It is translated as CASSIGTGPLPQHF.

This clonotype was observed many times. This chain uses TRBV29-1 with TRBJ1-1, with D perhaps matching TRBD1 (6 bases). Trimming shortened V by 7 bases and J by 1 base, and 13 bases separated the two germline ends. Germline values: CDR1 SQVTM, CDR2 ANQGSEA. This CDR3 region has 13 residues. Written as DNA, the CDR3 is TGCAGCGCTACCTCCAGGGGGAACACTGAAGCTTTCTTT. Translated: CSATSRGNTEAFF.

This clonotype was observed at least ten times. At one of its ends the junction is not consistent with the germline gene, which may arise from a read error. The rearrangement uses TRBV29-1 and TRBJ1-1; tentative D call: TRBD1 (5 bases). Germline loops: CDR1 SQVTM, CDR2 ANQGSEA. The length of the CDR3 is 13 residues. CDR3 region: CSVDRGMSTEALF. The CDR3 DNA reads TGCAGCGTTGACCGGGGGATGAGCACTGAAGCTCTCTTT.

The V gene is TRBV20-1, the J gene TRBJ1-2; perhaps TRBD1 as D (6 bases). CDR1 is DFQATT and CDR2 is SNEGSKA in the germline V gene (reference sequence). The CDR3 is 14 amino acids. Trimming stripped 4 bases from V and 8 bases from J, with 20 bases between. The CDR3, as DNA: TGCAGTGCTATGCCCCCCGAGACAGGCCGGGGCTACACCTTC. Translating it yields CSAMPPETGRGYTF.